Detailed here is one T cell receptor beta chain. This table comes from immunoSEQ multiplex PCR, and its TCRdb copy is limited to in-frame clones, with some not included. This table holds about 220,000 clones, about four fifths found once. This entry is derived from a study of blood T cell repertoires in COVID-19. Germline CDR1 and CDR2: SGHTA and FQGNSA. V shed 8 bases and J shed 8 bases, with 15 bases lying between them. This CDR3 is built from 13 residues. Sequenced material: peripheral blood. The chain joins TRBV7-2 to TRBJ1-4; a possible D gene is TRBD1 (5 bases). This receptor was obtained from a woman older than 75 with acute or convalescent COVID-19. The CDR3 DNA sequence: TGTGCCAGCGCTCCGGGGGTTGCCGAAAAACTGTTTTTT. Its protein is CASAPGVAEKLFF.